This TCR beta chain was captured by sequencing in a study of Tregs in tolerant kidney transplant recipients (dated by TCRdb to about 2019). Regarding the study in general: The transplants used related donors along with nonmyeloablative bone marrow transplantation, and in the human trials mixed chimerism was transient. The study applied TCRbeta sequencing to find donor-specific regulatory T cells before combined kidney and bone marrow transplantation and then followed those same cells after transplant. Overall results and qualifications from the work: PCR primers changed over time for some patients, so nucleotide-level comparison across those patients' samples was not possible. Although technical replication error seemed to be minimal, the question of biological reproducibility was not addressed directly. Donor-specific Treg expansion was found to exceed global Treg expansion in tolerant patients, suggesting antigen-driven rather than nonspecific expansion. The most biologically relevant and donor-specific TCRbeta repertoire appeared to be identified by expanding Tregs with activated donor B cells. The study was limited by small patient numbers, and the findings need validation in larger populations and under other immunosuppression protocols.

Genomic DNA was extracted from sorted cells with the QIAGEN DNeasy Blood and Tissue Kit for TCRbeta CDR3 sequencing. High-throughput TCRbeta CDR3 sequencing, including PCR amplification with bias correction and internal controls, was performed commercially through immunoSEQ. Per the original workflow: Unique productive TCRbeta sequences were defined by CDR3 nucleotide sequence where primers matched, otherwise by CDR3 amino acid sequence with Vbeta and Jbeta genes. To correct sorting error, sequences shared between sorted populations at a frequency ratio of 2:1 or less were removed; the rest were assigned to the higher population. A sequence counted as donor-reactive if, in CFSE-low cells, the sequence had a frequency of at least 0.01% and was expanded at least 5-fold compared with unstimulated cells. Repertoire divergence was quantified by Jensen-Shannon divergence using the top 100 TCRbeta sequences ranked by frequency. For any sample with multiple sequencing runs, sorting error was corrected in each run separately before the runs were pooled. TCRdb limited this immuneACCESS table to in-frame rearrangements with V and J called. A share of clones is missing; checked studies link under half to unresolved V genes, and the rest is unexplained. The V and J calls and clone size are taken from that table; D and trimming were inferred from the DNA. Counted in this sample were about 83,000 clones; 98% of them appeared once. The ten largest clones capture 0.56% of the sample.

On this clone itself: The antigen it recognizes is unknown. Base qualities are not provided; no much larger clone lies one nucleotide away.

In the germline V gene, CDR1 corresponds to SGHTA and CDR2 to FQGNSA. The CDR3 holds 14 amino acids from the cysteine to the phenylalanine. Here the CDR3 DNA is all that survives: 42 bases in frame from base 1. The trim is 6 bases for V and 0 bases for J, with a gap of 9 bases between the germline ends. Reading the label with the study, this specimen's time point is: blood sample drawn before combined kidney and bone marrow transplant. Thawed PBMCs were FACS-sorted into unstimulated Tregs (CD4+CD25+CD127-), CD4+ non-Tregs (CD4+CD25-), CD4 cells and CD8 cells. Patients were 4 combined kidney and bone marrow transplant recipients from the ITN036ST trial, and only these trial subjects had samples available. Healthy control blood was separated into PBMCs by Ficoll density gradient and cryopreserved, and patient PBMCs were collected both before and after transplant.

The receptor was isolated from a human donor who received a combined kidney and bone marrow transplant. The chain joins TRBV7-2 to TRBJ2-1; no D gene is confidently identified. The source material was CD4+ T cells from blood, sampled before the transplant. The bases read TGTGCCAGCAGTACAAGGAGCTCCTACAATGAGCAGTTCTTC. It is translated as CASSTRSSYNEQFF.